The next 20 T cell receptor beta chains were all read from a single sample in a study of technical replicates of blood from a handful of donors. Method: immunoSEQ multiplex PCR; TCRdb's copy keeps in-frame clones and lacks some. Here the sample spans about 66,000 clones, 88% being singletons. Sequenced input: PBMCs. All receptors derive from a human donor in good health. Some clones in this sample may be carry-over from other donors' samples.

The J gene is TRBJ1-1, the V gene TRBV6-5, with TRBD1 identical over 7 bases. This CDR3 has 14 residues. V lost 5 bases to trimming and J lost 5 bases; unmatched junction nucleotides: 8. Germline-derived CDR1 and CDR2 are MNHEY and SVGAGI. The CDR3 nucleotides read TGTGCCAGCAGTACACGACAGGGTGTTACTGAAGCTTTCTTT. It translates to CASSTRQGVTEAFF.

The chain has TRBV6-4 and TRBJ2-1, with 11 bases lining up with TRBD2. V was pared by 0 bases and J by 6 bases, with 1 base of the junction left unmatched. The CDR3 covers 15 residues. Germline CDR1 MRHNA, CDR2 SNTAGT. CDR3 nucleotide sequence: TGTGCCAGCAGTGACTCTAGCGGGGGGGCCAATGAGCAGTTCTTC. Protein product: CASSDSSGGANEQFF.

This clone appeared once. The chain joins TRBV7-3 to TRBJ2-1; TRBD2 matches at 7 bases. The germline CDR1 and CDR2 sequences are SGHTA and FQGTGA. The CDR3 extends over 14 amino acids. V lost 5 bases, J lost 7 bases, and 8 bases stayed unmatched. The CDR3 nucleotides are TGTGCCAGCAGCCCCATGAGCGGGGTAAATGAGCAGTTCTTC. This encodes CASSPMSGVNEQFF.

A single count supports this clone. The CDR3 loop reads CASSRGTGGTYNEQFF. In DNA, the CDR3 is TGCGCCAGCAGCCGAGGGACAGGGGGAACCTACAATGAGCAGTTCTTC. The rearrangement joins TRBV4-3 to TRBJ2-1; TRBD1 agrees at 11 bases. Germline-derived CDR1 and CDR2 are LGHNA and YSLEER. V lost 4 bases to trimming and J lost 2 bases; unmatched junction nucleotides: 4. The CDR3 contains 16 residues.

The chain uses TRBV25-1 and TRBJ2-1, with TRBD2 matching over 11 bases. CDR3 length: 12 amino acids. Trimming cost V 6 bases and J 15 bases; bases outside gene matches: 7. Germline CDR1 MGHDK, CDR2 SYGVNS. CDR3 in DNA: TGTGCCAGCAGGGGGACTAGCGGATCGGGGTTCTTC. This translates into CASRGTSGSGFF.

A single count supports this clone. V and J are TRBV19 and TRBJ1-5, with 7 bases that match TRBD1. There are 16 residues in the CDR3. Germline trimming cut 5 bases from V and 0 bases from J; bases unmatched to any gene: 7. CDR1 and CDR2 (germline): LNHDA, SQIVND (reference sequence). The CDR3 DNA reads TGTGCCAGTAGTCCCTTGGACAGGTCTAGCAATCAGCCCCAGCATTTT. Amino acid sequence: CASSPLDRSSNQPQHF.

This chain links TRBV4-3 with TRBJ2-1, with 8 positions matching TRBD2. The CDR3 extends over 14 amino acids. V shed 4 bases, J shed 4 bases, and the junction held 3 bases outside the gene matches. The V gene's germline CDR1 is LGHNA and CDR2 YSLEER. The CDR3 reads CASSLGLAYNEQFF. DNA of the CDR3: TGCGCCAGCAGCCTTGGACTAGCTTACAATGAGCAGTTCTTC.

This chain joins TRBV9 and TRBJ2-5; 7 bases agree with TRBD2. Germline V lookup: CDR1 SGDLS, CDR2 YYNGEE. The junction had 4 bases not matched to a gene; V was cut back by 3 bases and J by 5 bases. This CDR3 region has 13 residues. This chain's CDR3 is CASSAGGVETQYF. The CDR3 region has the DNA TGTGCCAGCAGCGCGGGGGGAGTGGAGACCCAGTACTTC.

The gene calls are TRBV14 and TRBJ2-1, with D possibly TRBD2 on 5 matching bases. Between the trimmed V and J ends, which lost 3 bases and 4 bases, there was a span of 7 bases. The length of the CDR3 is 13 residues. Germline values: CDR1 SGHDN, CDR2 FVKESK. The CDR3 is CASSQEEYNEQFF. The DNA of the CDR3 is TGTGCCAGCAGCCAGGAGGAATACAATGAGCAGTTCTTC.

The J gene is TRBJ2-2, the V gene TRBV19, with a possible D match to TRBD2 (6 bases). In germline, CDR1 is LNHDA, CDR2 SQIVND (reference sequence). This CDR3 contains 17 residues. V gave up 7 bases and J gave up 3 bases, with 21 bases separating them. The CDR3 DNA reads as TGTGCCAGTACCTTATCCCCCAACCGGGGGTACACCGGGGAGCTGTTTTTT. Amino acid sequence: CASTLSPNRGYTGELFF.

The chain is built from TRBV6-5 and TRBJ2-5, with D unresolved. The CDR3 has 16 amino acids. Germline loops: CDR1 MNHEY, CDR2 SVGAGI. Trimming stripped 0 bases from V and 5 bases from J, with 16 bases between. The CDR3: CASSYSEPGTGETQYF. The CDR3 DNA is TGTGCCAGCAGTTACTCGGAGCCCGGCACTGGTGAGACCCAGTACTTC.

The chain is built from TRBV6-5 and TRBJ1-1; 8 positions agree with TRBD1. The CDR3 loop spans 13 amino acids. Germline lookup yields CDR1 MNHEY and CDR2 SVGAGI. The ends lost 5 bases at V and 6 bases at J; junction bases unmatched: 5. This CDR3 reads CASSRTTGAEAFF. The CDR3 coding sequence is TGTGCCAGCAGTCGTACGACAGGGGCTGAAGCTTTCTTT.

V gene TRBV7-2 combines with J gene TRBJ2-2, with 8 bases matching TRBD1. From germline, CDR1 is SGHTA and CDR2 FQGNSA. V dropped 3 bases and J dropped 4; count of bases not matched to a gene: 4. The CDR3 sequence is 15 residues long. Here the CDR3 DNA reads TGTGCCAGCAGCTTTCCGGGACAGGCCACCGGGGAGCTGTTTTTT. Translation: CASSFPGQATGELFF.

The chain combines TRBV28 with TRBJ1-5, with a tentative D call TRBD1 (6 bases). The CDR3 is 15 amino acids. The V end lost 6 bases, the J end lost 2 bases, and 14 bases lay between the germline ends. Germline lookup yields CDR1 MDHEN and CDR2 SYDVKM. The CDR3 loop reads CASRRGGGGNQPQHF. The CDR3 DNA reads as TGTGCCAGCAGGAGGGGGGGCGGGGGCAATCAGCCCCAGCATTTT.

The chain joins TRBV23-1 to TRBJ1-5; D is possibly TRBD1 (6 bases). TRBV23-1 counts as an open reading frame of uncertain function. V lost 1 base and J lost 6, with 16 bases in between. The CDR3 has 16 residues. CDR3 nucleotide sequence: TGCGCCAGCAGTCAATGGAAGGACAGAGATGGTCAGCCCCAGCATTTT. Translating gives CASSQWKDRDGQPQHF.

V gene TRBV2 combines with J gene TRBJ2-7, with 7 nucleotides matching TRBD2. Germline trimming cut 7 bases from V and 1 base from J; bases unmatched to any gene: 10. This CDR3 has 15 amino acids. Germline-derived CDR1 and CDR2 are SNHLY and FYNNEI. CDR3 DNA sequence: TGTGCCAGCACTAGAAGCGGGGTGCGGTCCTACGAGCAGTACTTC. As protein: CASTRSGVRSYEQYF.

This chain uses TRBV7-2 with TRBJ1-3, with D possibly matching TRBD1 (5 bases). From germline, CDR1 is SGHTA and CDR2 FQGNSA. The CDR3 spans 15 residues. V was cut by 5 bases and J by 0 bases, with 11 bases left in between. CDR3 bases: TGTGCCAGCAGCGCCGCCGGGGGCTCTGGAAACACCATATATTTT. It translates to CASSAAGGSGNTIYF.

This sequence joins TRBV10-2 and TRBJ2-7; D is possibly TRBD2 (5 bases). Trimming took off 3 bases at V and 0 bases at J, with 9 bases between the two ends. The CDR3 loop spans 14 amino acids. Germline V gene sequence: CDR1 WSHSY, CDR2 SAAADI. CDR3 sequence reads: CASSELGLSYEQYF. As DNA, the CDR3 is TGCGCCAGCAGTGAACTAGGTCTCTCCTACGAGCAGTACTTC.

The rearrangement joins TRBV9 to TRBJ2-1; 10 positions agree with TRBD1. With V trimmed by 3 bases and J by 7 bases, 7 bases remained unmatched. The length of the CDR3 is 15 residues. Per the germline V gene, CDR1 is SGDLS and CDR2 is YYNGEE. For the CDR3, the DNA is TGTGCCAGCAGCGCAGTGACAGGGGGCGGGAATGAGCAGTTCTTC. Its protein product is CASSAVTGGGNEQFF.

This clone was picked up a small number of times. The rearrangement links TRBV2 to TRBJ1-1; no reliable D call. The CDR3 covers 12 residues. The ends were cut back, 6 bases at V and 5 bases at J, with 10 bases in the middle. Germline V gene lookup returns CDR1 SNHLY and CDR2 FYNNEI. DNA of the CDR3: TGTGCCAGCAGCCACTTCAGGACTGAAGCTTTCTTT. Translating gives CASSHFRTEAFF.